The sequence of this T cell receptor beta chain was determined in a study of blood T cell repertoires in COVID-19. Under the authors' procedure: Estimated nucleated cell counts came from reference gene primer amplification. The assay was immunoSEQ multiplex PCR, and TCRdb's table has in-frame clones only and misses some. That table gives V, J and clone size, and the DNA gave D and trimming. The sample includes about 440,000 clones, roughly nine tenths of them seen just once. V shed 0 bases and J shed 4 bases, with 13 bases lying between them. The CDR3 loop spans 16 amino acids. CDR1 and CDR2 from the germline V gene are MNHEY and SMNVEV (reference sequence). Across fewer than 25 US areas, participants ranged in age from roughly 18 to 95 years. Researchers sorted participants into cohorts using their self-reported clinical history.

The J gene is TRBJ1-3, the V gene TRBV27; possible D gene TRBD1, 5 bases. The source material was PBMCs or T cells enriched from blood (not recorded which). The TCR sequence derives from a woman younger than 30 with acute COVID-19. CDR3: CASSLSSGGVGNTIYF. The CDR3 DNA is TGTGCCAGCAGTTTATCTTCGGGGGGAGTCGGAAACACCATATATTTT.